The clone carrying this T cell receptor beta chain appeared a few times. In the original processing: Nucleated cell number was recorded as an estimate derived from reference gene primer amplification. Assay used: immunoSEQ multiplex PCR; TCRdb lists only in-frame clones, some missing. That table supplies the V and J calls and clone size; D and trimming were determined from the DNA. The sample holds about 400,000 clones, more than 80% seen once. The data belong to a study of blood T cell repertoires in COVID-19. On the study more broadly: T cells, B-cell-depleted T cells, or PBMCs provided the cDNA or gDNA that served as material.

The CDR3 extends over 13 amino acids. V shed 5 bases, J shed 8 bases, and the junction held 3 bases outside the gene matches. Per the germline V gene, CDR1 is LNHDA and CDR2 is SQIVND (reference sequence). This clonotype originated in a man aged 35 to 55 with acute or convalescent COVID-19. This rearrangement joins TRBV19 to TRBJ1-6; TRBD1 matches 7 bases. The sequenced sample consisted of peripheral blood. CDR3 loop: CASSQGVDSPLHF. The DNA for the CDR3 is TGTGCCAGTAGTCAGGGGGTGGATTCACCCCTCCACTTT.